This T cell receptor (beta chain) was identified during a study of ipilimumab plus nivolumab after autologous stem cell transplantation. Study summary: A median of roughly 8 nivolumab and five or six ipilimumab doses were given. Study outcomes and limitations: Per the authors, repertoire, Treg and microbiota data justify further study.

The repertoire was sequenced with immunoSEQ multiplex PCR; TCRdb's copy has only in-frame clones and lacks some. The repertoire has 20,000 to 25,000 clones, roughly 74% of them found once; the top ten carry approximately 23%. Dosing: nivolumab 3 mg/kg IV, weeks 1, 4, 7, 10, then every two weeks to week 26. As for this clone: Its antigen is undetermined.

Germline CDR1 SGHDT, CDR2 YYEEEE. The CDR3 is 14 residues long. V was pared by 4 bases and J by 1 base, with 11 bases between. The sequence was collected from a male donor with diffuse large B-cell lymphoma. Sequenced here: PBMCs, sampled in a trial of ipilimumab plus nivolumab as post-transplant consolidation. The chain is built from TRBV5-6 and TRBJ1-1; the D is unclear. CDR3 protein: CASSLVHRNTEAFF. In DNA form, the CDR3 reads TGTGCCAGCAGCCTGGTTCACCGGAACACTGAAGCTTTCTTT. The full variable domain, in which reference TRBV5-6 and TRBJ1-1 provide the parts outside the CDR3, is DAGVTQSPTHLIKTRGQQVTLRCSPKSGHDTVSWYQQALGQGPQFIFQYYEEEERQRGNFPDRFSGHQFPNYSSELNVNALLLGDSALYLCASSLVHRNTEAFFGQGTRLTVV.